This record looks at one T cell receptor (beta chain) sequence and its context. The antigen is unknown. V lost 0 bases and J lost 1, with 14 bases in between. The CDR3 has 17 amino acids. Germline lookup yields CDR1 SGHAT and CDR2 FQNNGV. Method: immunoSEQ multiplex PCR; TCRdb's copy keeps in-frame clones and lacks some. The sample consists of roughly 330,000 clones, around 90% of them appearing once. The data belong to a study of cytomegalovirus exposure and HLA in healthy donors. The overall study: The roughly 130 validation repertoires used the same platform as the 650 to 850 first-cohort repertoires (as reported by a later analysis).

Study findings and constraints: In vitro confirmation showed three CMV-associated chains to be CMV antigen specific. Most observed TCR sequences were rare, whereas some public TCRs were detected in many donors. Some TCR beta chains (around 160 of them) were listed as cytomegalovirus-associated.

This sequence originates from a woman aged 25-40 years in good health and CMV-seropositive. The chain joins TRBV11-2 to TRBJ2-3; weak D call: TRBD2 (7 bases). The sequenced sample consisted of PBMCs. CDR3 nucleotides: TGTGCCAGCAGCTTAGATAATCGGGGGGCGGGCACAGATACGCAGTATTTT. The encoded protein is CASSLDNRGAGTDTQYF.